The 18 T cell receptor beta chains below all came from one sample that was sequenced in a study of blood T cells in healthy people across ages. The second PCR ran about 6 to 12 cycles with a sample-barcoded 5' primer and J-beta primers. TCRdb independently ran MiXCR on the 5' RACE reads; one entry per CDR3 protein. The sample yields some 1.7 million distinct CDR3 sequences, about 28% seen once. The sequencing sample was made of blood. The receptors were sampled from a woman in her 30s in good health.

The chain couples TRBV20-1 to TRBJ1-2; perhaps TRBD1 as D (5 bases). The V gene lost 6 bases and the J gene lost 1 base, with 15 bases spanning the gap. Germline CDR1 DFQATT, CDR2 SNEGSKA (reference sequence). The CDR3 has 14 residues. The CDR3 bases are TGCAGTGCCGCGGAGGGGACGGTTAACTATGGCTACACCTTC. Translated: CSAAEGTVNYGYTF.

About this clonotype: A much more abundant neighbour one base away suggests this may be a read error. The chain is built from TRBV20-1 and TRBJ2-7; 11 bases match TRBD2. V lost 1 base, J lost 7 bases, and 6 bases stayed unmatched. The CDR3 sequence is 14 residues long. Germline lookup yields CDR1 DFQATT and CDR2 SNEGSKA (reference sequence). The CDR3 region has the DNA TGCAGTGCTAGAGTAGCGGGGGGGAATAATGAGCAGTACTTC. Its protein is CSARVAGGNNEQYF.

This clonotype has just a few counts. J is TRBJ2-1 and V is TRBV5-1; D might be TRBD1 or TRBD2, each matching 5 bases. Deletions cut 0 bases from V and 12 bases from J, with 13 bases between. The length of the CDR3 is 13 residues. Germline CDR1 and CDR2: SGHRS and YFSETQ. The chain's CDR3 is CASSLARGQGQFF. The CDR3 bases are TGCGCCAGCAGCTTGGCCCGGGGTCAGGGGCAGTTCTTC.

The CDR3 nucleotides read TGTGCCAGCAGGCCCGCCTGGGTGAACACTGAAGCTTTCTTT. Translation gives CASRPAWVNTEAFF. The rearrangement joins TRBV12-3 or TRBV12-4 to TRBJ1-1; D unclear. V was trimmed by 6 bases and J by 0 bases, leaving 11 bases between them. The CDR3 is 14 amino acids.

There are a few counts of this clonotype. The chain links TRBV29-1 to TRBJ2-5; D remains ambiguous. Trimming stripped 5 bases from V and 2 bases from J, with 6 bases between. Germline values: CDR1 SQVTM, CDR2 ANQGSEA. The length of the CDR3 is 11 residues. The CDR3 protein is CSVFRQETQYF. The CDR3 DNA is TGCAGCGTTTTCCGTCAAGAGACCCAGTACTTC.

This clonotype occurred many times. This chain connects TRBV5-5 to TRBJ2-5; D is perhaps TRBD2 (5 bases). CDR3 size: 16 residues. V lost 4 bases, J lost 2 bases, and 18 bases lay in between. Germline CDR1 is SGHKS and CDR2 is YYEKEE (reference sequence). The CDR3 coding sequence is TGTGCCAGCAGCCTACCTCCCTCTAGCAGTCAAGAGACCCAGTACTTC. Protein sequence: CASSLPPSSSQETQYF.

This clonotype was seen only a few times. The CDR3 DNA reads TGTGCCAGCAGCTTAATGCAGATGAACACTGAAGCTTTCTTT. It codes for CASSLMQMNTEAFF. The chain joins TRBV7-2 to TRBJ1-1; D remains ambiguous. V dropped 2 bases and J dropped 0 bases, with 7 bases sitting between them. This CDR3 comprises 14 residues. CDR1 and CDR2 (germline): SGHTA, FQGNSA.

The chain carries TRBV7-8 and TRBJ1-5, with D hard to call. The CDR3 length is 19 residues. Trimming cost V 5 bases and J 0 bases, with 23 bases left between them. The germline V gene encodes CDR1 SGHVS and CDR2 FQNEAQ. As DNA, the CDR3 is TGTGCCAGCAGCGCCTGGAAGCAGACTTGGTTTTATAGCAATCAGCCCCAGCATTTT. Its protein product is CASSAWKQTWFYSNQPQHF.

This clonotype has just a few counts. The chain has TRBV7-2 and TRBJ2-1, with D possibly TRBD2 on 6 matching bases. The CDR3 loop spans 15 amino acids. Trimming cost V 4 bases and J 4 bases, with 14 bases left between them. Germline CDR1 SGHTA, CDR2 FQGNSA. CDR3 region: CASSSRGGNYNEQFF. The CDR3 region has the DNA TGTGCCAGCAGCTCACGGGGCGGGAATTACAATGAGCAGTTCTTC.

The V call is TRBV7-6, the J call TRBJ2-7; D might be TRBD1 (7 bases). Germline CDR1 SGHVS, CDR2 FNYEAQ. V lost 5 bases, J lost 5 bases, and 16 bases lay in between. The CDR3 consists of 14 residues. CDR3: CASSARQGGHEQYF. The CDR3 DNA reads TGTGCCAGCAGCGCCCGACAGGGAGGCCACGAGCAGTACTTC.

The V gene is TRBV21-1, the J gene TRBJ2-7; TRBD2, the D gene given by the table, was not confirmed from the DNA. TRBV21-1 is marked as a pseudogene. The CDR3 has 14 amino acids. The CDR3 coding sequence is TGTGCCAGCAGCAAAAGGCTCTCCCTCGGCGAGCAGTACTTC. Amino acid sequence: CASSKRLSLGEQYF.

This clonotype was recorded a few times. V gene TRBV12-3 or TRBV12-4 combines with J gene TRBJ2-4, with D unclear. This CDR3 region has 16 residues. V lost 4 bases, J lost 2 bases, and 15 bases lay in between. The CDR3 sequence: CASSYLPTETKNIQYF. Written as DNA, the CDR3 is TGTGCCAGCAGTTACCTCCCCACTGAGACCAAAAACATTCAGTACTTC.

This clonotype was found a few times. V and J are TRBV4-1 and TRBJ2-1; TRBD2 aligns across 7 bases. The V and J ends lost 4 bases and 10 bases, in that order; junction bases with no gene match: 13. Germline-derived CDR1 and CDR2 are MGHRA and YSYEKL. This CDR3 comprises 15 residues. The CDR3, as DNA: TGCGCCAGCAGCCTACAAGCGGGACCCGCTGGGGAGCAGTTCTTC. This sequence encodes CASSLQAGPAGEQFF.

This chain joins TRBV11-2 and TRBJ2-3; no reliable D call. The germline V and J ends were trimmed by 6 bases and 2 bases, with 9 bases remaining between them. This CDR3 region has 13 residues. Looked up from germline, CDR1 is SGHAT and CDR2 is FQNNGV. The CDR3 loop reads CASSRTTTDTQYF. For the CDR3, the DNA is TGTGCCAGCAGTCGAACTACCACAGATACGCAGTATTTT. Variable domain in full (rest from reference TRBV11-2 and TRBJ2-3): EAGVAQSPRYKIIEKRQSVAFWCNPISGHATLYWYQQILGQGPKLLIQFQNNGVVDDSQLPKDRFSAERLKGVDSTLKIQPAKLEDSAVYLCASSRTTTDTQYFGPGTRLTVL.

The chain employs TRBV5-6 and TRBJ2-3, with D perhaps assigned TRBD1 or TRBD2 (7 bases each). The CDR3 runs 16 residues. V lost 3 bases and J lost 3, with 17 bases in between. Germline V gives CDR1 SGHDT, CDR2 YYEEEE. CDR3 amino acids: CASSWAGQGGTDTQYF. The CDR3 nucleotides are TGTGCCAGCAGCTGGGCTGGCCAGGGGGGGACAGATACGCAGTATTTT.

The gene calls are TRBV7-9 and TRBJ1-5; 9 bases map to TRBD1. V lost 5 bases to trimming and J lost 3 bases; unmatched junction nucleotides: 5. The CDR3 has 15 residues. The germline gives CDR1 SEHNR, CDR2 FQNEAQ (reference sequence). CDR3 in amino acids: CASSRGDRDNQPQHF. Written as DNA, the CDR3 is TGTGCCAGCAGCAGGGGGGACAGGGACAATCAGCCCCAGCATTTT.

The J gene is TRBJ1-1, the V gene TRBV7-6; 10 bases agree with TRBD1. Per the germline V gene, CDR1 is SGHVS and CDR2 is FNYEAQ. The junction had 12 bases not matched to a gene; V was cut back by 5 bases and J by 3 bases. The CDR3 extends over 17 amino acids. The DNA of the CDR3 is TGTGCCAGCAGCCCGGGACAGGGGTGGGGCTTGGACACTGAAGCTTTCTTT. Encoded protein: CASSPGQGWGLDTEAFF.

This clonotype was recorded a few times. V and J are TRBV18 and TRBJ2-3, with 7 bases aligning to TRBD1. V was clipped by 3 bases and J by 4 bases; unmatched bases: 10. CDR1 is KGHSH and CDR2 is LQKENI in the germline V gene. The CDR3 sequence is 16 residues long. The CDR3 nucleotides are TGTGCCAGCTCACCTCCCGGGACAGTGGTCGCAGATACGCAGTATTTT. Its translation: CASSPPGTVVADTQYF.